The entry that follows covers one TCR beta chain sequence. This clonotype was observed a few times. Its binding antigen is unknown. Per-nucleotide qualities are absent, and no much larger clonotype sits a single base away. This record comes from a study of response to subunit inactivated influenza vaccine (dated by TCRdb to the late 2010s). At the level of the whole study: To follow how T cells responded to a trivalent subunit inactivated influenza vaccine, the researchers relied on deep quantitative profiling of the T cell receptor repertoire.

Library generation was performed with RT-PCR. TCRdb names Illumina HiSeq 2500 as the instrument used. Clones were called with MiXCR by TCRdb after fastp trimmed the public reads at Q25, and only in-frame beta chains were retained. Rows are combined by CDR3 protein, so each entry shows the most common genes and DNA. The sample includes just under 550,000 distinct CDR3 sequences, with under 25% observed a single time. Jointly, the top ten make up about 2.8% of the sample. What the research found in general, with its limitations: The authors proposed that each seasonal influenza vaccination may bring in only a limited number of new T cells.

The sample also formed part of further work on T cells expressing NK-cell markers. According to the second study: 5'RACE template switching, by which a universal primer site and unique molecular identifiers were added, was used to make TCR beta cDNA libraries. In sorted CD3+CD56+NKG2C+, CD3+CD56+NKG2C- and CD3+CD56-NKG2C+ T-cell subsets from roughly 8 donors, TCR beta-chain repertoires were profiled. Of the eight sequenced donors, seven were found to be HCMV-seropositive and one was found to be HCMV-seronegative. To restrict sorting to alphabetaTCR-expressing T cells, an anti-gammadeltaTCR antibody was added in several experiments. In about 6 donors, the dominant CD3+CD56+NKG2C+ clonotypes were found to rank among the top 10 CD8+ clonotypes and to make up about 1.0-8% of CD8+ T cells. Those dominant clonotypes were again the most abundant among CD3+CD56-NKG2C+ cells in a few donors, at about 25-60.1%. Whether the expanded NKG2C-expressing T cell clones were specific for HCMV antigens was left unclear. All eight donors whose samples were sequenced were randomly selected healthy volunteers, three of them men and five women. HCMV serostatus was determined by detecting HCMV-specific IgG in serum with a commercial ELISA kit. Peripheral blood mononuclear cells were isolated from blood by Ficoll density gradient centrifugation. Using Miltenyi isolation kits, CD4+ and CD8+ T cells were isolated from PBMC through magnetic immunoseparation. Priming for cDNA synthesis came from the TCR beta constant segment, and two successive PCR amplification steps followed. Libraries were sequenced as 2 x 150 bp reads on Illumina HiSeq 2000/2500, MiSeq or NextSeq. Reads were demultiplexed and grouped by UMI with MIGEC, and clonotypes were assembled and quantified with MiTCR. To exclude erroneous sequences, any TCR cDNA sequence not supported by at least two reads was discarded. Downstream repertoire analysis used the tcR package, and clonotypes were matched across fractions by CDR3 nucleotide sequence plus V segment. VDJmatch was used to annotate antigen specificity against VDJdb, with one amino acid substitution allowed in CDR3.

The receptor was derived from a man over 45 who received an inactivated influenza vaccine. Donor details come from another sample of the same person, matched by shared clones. The material was CD4+ T cells sorted from PBMCs, obtained about 13 days after vaccination.

DNA sequence: TGCGCCAGCAGCTTGGCCGCGCAGCGCTCCTACGAGCAGTACTTC. Translated, this gives CASSLAAQRSYEQYF. In this chain, TRBV5-1 is recombined with TRBJ2-7; the D gene identity is not certain. Counted from cysteine to phenylalanine, this CDR3 has 15 amino acids. The read is trimmed to its CDR3 DNA, 45 bases read in frame from base 1. The germline V gene specifies SGHRS as CDR1 and YFSETQ as CDR2. The junction carries 10 bases between V and J, which are trimmed by 0 bases and 0 bases respectively.